This T cell receptor beta chain appears in the sequencing data of a study of CXCR3-negative and CXCR3-positive naive CD8 T cells. Study results and limitations: Comparably high diversity marked both naive subsets, whereas memory CD8+ cells had much lower diversity. For the naive subsets, surface CD5 was similar, and TCR strength was inferred from TRB CDR3 properties.

Triplicate sorts, 250,000 to 350,000 cells apiece, were made for each CD8+ T cell subset. The authors gated naive CD8+ T cells as CD45RO-CCR7+CD27+CD95-. The CDR3 spans 15 residues. CDR1 and CDR2 from the germline V gene are MNHEY and SVGEGT. It was by 5' RACE with UMI labels that the TRB cDNA libraries were prepared. TCRdb reprocessed the 5' RACE reads, keeping one entry per CDR3 protein, no DNA. Its clone listing holds around 60,000 distinct CDR3 sequences. As regards this clonotype: Its target is unknown.

The J gene is TRBJ2-1, the V gene TRBV6-2 or TRBV6-3. This TCR was recovered from a human donor in good health. Some clones in this sample may be carry-over from other donors' samples. Material: naive CXCR3- CD8+ T cells from blood. Subset of the sample: CD45RO-CCR7+CD27+CD95- naive CD8+ T cells lacking CXCR3 (TNR3-). The CDR3 reads CASSYLEVMYNEQFF.